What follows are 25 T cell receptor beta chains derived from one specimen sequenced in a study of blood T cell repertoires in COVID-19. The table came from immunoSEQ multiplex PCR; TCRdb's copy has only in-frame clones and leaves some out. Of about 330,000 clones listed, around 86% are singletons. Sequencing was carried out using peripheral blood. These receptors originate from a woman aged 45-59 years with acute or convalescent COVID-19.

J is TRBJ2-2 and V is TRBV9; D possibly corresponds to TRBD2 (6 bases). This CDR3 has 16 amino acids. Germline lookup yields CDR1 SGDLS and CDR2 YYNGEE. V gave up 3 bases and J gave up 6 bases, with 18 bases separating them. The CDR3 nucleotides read TGTGCCAGCAGCGCCCAACTAGCATGGAGGGCCGGGGAGCTGTTTTTT. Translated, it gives CASSAQLAWRAGELFF.

Written as DNA, the CDR3 is TGTGCCAGCAGCTTATCCGGGGGGTCTGAAGCTTTCTTT. It specifies CASSLSGGSEAFF. The chain employs TRBV7-2 and TRBJ1-1; D perhaps matches TRBD1 (5 bases). In germline, CDR1 is SGHTA, CDR2 FQGNSA. This CDR3 contains 13 residues. V was shortened by 2 bases and J by 6 bases, with 10 bases between the two germline ends.

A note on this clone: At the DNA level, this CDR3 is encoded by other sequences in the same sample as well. CDR3 loop: CAWSVQVEKLFF. DNA for the CDR3: TGTGCCTGGAGTGTACAGGTTGAAAAACTGTTTTTT. The gene calls are TRBV30 and TRBJ1-4, with a possible D match to TRBD1 (5 bases). V was trimmed by 0 bases and J by 7 bases, leaving 6 bases between them. Germline-derived CDR1 and CDR2 are GTSNPN and SVGIG (reference sequence). The CDR3 runs 12 residues.

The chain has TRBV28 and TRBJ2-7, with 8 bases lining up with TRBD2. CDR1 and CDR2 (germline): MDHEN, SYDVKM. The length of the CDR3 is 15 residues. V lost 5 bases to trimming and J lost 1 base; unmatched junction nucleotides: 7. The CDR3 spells CASSPQGLASYEQYF. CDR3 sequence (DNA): TGTGCCAGCAGTCCCCAAGGACTAGCTTCCTACGAGCAGTACTTC.

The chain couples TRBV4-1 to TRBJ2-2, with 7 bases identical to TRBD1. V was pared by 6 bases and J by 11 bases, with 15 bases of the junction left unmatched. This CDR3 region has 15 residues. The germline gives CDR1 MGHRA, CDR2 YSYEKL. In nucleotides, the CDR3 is TGCGCCAGCAGGAACCCGGGACAGCGTCCGGGAGAGCTGTTTTTT. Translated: CASRNPGQRPGELFF.

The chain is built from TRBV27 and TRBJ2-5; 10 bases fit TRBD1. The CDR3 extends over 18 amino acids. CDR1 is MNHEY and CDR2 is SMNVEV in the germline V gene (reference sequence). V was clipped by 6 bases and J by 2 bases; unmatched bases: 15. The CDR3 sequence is CASRKSGTGVIRQETQYF. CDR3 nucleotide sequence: TGTGCCAGCAGGAAATCCGGGACAGGGGTAATCAGGCAAGAGACCCAGTACTTC.

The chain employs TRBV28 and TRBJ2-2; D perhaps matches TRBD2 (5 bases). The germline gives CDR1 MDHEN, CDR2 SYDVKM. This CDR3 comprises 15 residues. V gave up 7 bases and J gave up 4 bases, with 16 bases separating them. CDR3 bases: TGTGCCAGCATTTCACAGCGGCCTAGCACCGGGGAGCTGTTTTTT. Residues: CASISQRPSTGELFF.

CDR3: CSASNNEQFF. The CDR3 coding sequence is TGCAGTGCCTCTAACAATGAGCAGTTCTTC. The chain employs TRBV20-1 and TRBJ2-1, with D unclear. CDR1 and CDR2 (germline): DFQATT, SNEGSKA (reference sequence). The germline V and J ends were trimmed by 6 bases and 5 bases, with 5 bases remaining between them. CDR3 length equals 10 residues.

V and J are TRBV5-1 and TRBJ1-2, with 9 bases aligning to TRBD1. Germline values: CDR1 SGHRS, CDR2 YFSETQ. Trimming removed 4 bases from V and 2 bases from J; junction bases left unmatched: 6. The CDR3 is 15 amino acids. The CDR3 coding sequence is TGCGCCAGCAGCCCTGGGACAGGGATCAACTATGGCTACACCTTC. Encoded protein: CASSPGTGINYGYTF.

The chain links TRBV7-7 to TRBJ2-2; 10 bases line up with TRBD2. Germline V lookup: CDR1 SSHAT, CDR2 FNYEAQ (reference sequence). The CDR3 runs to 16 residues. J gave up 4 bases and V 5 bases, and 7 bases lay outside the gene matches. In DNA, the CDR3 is TGTGCCAGCAGCCGTAGCGGGAGGCCGGTCACCGGGGAGCTGTTTTTT. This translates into CASSRSGRPVTGELFF.

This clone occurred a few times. The CDR3 reads CASSGQGKGLVRETQYF. In nucleotides, the CDR3 is TGTGCCAGCAGTGGACAGGGGAAGGGTCTAGTTCGGGAGACCCAGTACTTC. The V and J genes are TRBV28 and TRBJ2-5; 9 bases fit TRBD1. With 5 bases clipped from V and 5 bases from J, the junction kept 15 bases outside the gene matches. Germline V gene data show CDR1 as MDHEN and CDR2 as SYDVKM. The CDR3 has 17 amino acids. Together with reference TRBV28 and TRBJ2-5, the CDR3 gives the full variable domain: DVKVTQSSRYLVKRTGEKVFLECVQDMDHENMFWYRQDPGLGLRLIYFSYDVKMKEKGDIPEGYSVSREKKERFSLILESASTNQTSMYLCASSGQGKGLVRETQYFGPGTRLLVL.

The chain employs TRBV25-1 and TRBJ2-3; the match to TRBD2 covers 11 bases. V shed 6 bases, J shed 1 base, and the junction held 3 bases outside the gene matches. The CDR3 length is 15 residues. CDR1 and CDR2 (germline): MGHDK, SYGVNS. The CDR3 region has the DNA TGTGCCAGCAGCGATAGCGGGAGGGGCACAGATACGCAGTATTTT. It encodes CASSDSGRGTDTQYF.

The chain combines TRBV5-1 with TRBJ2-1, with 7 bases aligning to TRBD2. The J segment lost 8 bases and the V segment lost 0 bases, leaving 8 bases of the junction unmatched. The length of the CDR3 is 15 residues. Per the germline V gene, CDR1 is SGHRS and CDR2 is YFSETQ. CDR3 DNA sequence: TGCGCCAGCAGCTTGGGGGCGGGAGTTGCCGATGAGCAGTTCTTC. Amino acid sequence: CASSLGAGVADEQFF.

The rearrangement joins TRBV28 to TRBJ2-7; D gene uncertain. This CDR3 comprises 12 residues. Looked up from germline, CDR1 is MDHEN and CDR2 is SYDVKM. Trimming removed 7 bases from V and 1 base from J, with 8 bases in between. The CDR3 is CASTGLSYEQYF. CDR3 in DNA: TGTGCCAGCACTGGGCTTTCCTACGAGCAGTACTTC.

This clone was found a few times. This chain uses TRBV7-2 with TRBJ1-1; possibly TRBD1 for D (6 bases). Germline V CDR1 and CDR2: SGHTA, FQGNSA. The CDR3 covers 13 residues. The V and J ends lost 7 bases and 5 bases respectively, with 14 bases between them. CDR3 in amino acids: CASTAGDWTEAFF. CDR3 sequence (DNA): TGTGCCAGCACCGCAGGGGATTGGACTGAAGCTTTCTTT. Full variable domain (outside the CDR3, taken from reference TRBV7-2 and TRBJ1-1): GAGVSQSPSNKVTEKGKDVELRCDPISGHTALYWYRQSLGQGLEFLIYFQGNSAPDKSGLPSDRFSAERTGGSVSTLTIQRTQQEDSAVYLCASTAGDWTEAFFGQGTRLTVV.

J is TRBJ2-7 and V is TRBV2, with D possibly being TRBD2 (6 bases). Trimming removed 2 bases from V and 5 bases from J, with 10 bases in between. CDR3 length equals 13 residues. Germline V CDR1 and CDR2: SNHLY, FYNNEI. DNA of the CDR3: TGTGCCAGCAGTGAACTGGGGGAGGACGAGCAGTACTTC. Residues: CASSELGEDEQYF.

CDR3 loop: CASRYAGTPEGTFF. The CDR3 region has the DNA TGTGCCAGTAGGTATGCAGGGACACCAGAAGGCACTTTCTTC. V gene TRBV19 combines with J gene TRBJ2-1, with D perhaps TRBD1 (6 bases). The CDR3 is 14 residues long. Germline-derived CDR1 and CDR2 are LNHDA and SQIVND (reference sequence). Trimming shortened V by 6 bases and J by 16 bases, and 25 bases separated the two germline ends.

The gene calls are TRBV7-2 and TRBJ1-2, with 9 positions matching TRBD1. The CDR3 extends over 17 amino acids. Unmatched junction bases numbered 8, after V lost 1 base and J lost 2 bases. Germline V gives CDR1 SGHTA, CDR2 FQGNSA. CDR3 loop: CASSLDQGTGFNYGYTF. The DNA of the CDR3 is TGTGCCAGCAGCTTAGATCAGGGGACAGGGTTCAACTATGGCTACACCTTC.

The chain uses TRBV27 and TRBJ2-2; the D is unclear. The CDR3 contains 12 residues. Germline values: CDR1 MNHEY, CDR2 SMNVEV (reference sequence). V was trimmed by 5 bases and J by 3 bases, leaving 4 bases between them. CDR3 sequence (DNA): TGTGCCAGCAGTACTTACACCGGGGAGCTGTTTTTT. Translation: CASSTYTGELFF.

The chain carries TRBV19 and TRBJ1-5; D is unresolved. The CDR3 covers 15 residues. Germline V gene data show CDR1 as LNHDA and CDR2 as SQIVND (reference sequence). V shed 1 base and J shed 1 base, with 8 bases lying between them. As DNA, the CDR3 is TGTGCCAGTAGTATAGCCGGCAGGAGCAATCAGCCCCAGCATTTT. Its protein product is CASSIAGRSNQPQHF.

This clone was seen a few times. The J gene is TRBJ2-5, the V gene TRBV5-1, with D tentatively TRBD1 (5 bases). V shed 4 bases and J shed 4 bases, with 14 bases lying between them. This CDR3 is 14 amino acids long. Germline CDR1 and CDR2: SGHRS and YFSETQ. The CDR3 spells CASSPGARLETQYF. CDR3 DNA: TGCGCCAGCAGCCCTGGGGCCAGGTTAGAGACCCAGTACTTC.

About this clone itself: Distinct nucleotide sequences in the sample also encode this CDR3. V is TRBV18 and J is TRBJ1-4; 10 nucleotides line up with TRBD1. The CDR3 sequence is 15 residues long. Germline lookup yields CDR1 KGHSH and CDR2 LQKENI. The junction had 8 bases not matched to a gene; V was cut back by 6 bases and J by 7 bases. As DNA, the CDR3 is TGTGCCAGCTCCCCATCAGGACAGGGGGGTGAAAAACTGTTTTTT. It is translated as CASSPSGQGGEKLFF.

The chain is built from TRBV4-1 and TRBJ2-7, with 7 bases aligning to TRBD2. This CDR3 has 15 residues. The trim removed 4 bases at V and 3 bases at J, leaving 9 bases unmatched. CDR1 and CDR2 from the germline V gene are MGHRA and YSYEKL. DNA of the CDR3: TGCGCCAGCAGCCCCGGGGGAGGGTGGATCTACGAGCAGTACTTC. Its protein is CASSPGGGWIYEQYF.

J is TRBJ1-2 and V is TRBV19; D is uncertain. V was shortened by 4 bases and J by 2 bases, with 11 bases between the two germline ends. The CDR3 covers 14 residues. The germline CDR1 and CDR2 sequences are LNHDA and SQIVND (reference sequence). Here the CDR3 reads CASSTLTANYGYTF. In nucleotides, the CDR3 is TGTGCCAGTAGTACCCTTACAGCAAACTATGGCTACACCTTC.

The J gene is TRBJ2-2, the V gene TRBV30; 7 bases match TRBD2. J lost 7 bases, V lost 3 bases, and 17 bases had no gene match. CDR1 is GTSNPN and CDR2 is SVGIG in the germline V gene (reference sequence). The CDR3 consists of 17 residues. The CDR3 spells CAWRTPRTSGYGGELFF. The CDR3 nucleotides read TGTGCCTGGAGGACACCAAGGACTAGTGGTTATGGCGGGGAGCTGTTTTTT.